One sample yielded the 9 T cell receptor beta chains listed below, sequenced in a study of regulatory T cells in long-lasting Graves disease. Documented time point: newly diagnosed GD, antithyroid drugs for less than 3 months. TCR sequences were obtained from RNA taken from PBMCs. With iRepertoire HTBI primers and Arm-PCR of CDR3 regions, TCR beta libraries were built. TCRdb itself ran the multiplex PCR reads through MiXCR, one entry per CDR3 protein. The table has fewer than 500,000 distinct CDR3 sequences, around 15% seen once. These data were also reused for a study on T cells in Graves' hyperthyroidism and ophthalmopathy.

Sequencing was performed on peripheral blood mononuclear cells (PBMCs), taken at new diagnosis, from a patient treated with antithyroid drugs. The receptors stem from a man between 35 and 55 years old with Graves disease.

The chain is built from TRBV13 and TRBJ2-2, with TRBD2 identical over 7 bases. V was pared by 8 bases and J by 7 bases, with 16 bases of the junction left unmatched. Germline V gives CDR1 PRHDT, CDR2 FYEKMQ (reference sequence). The CDR3 has 16 residues. The CDR3 DNA reads TGTGCCAGCGGCCGTAAGCGGGACTTGGGGATCGGGGAGCTGTTTTTT. Protein product: CASGRKRDLGIGELFF.

The chain is built from TRBV18 and TRBJ2-2, with 11 bases aligning to TRBD2. With V trimmed by 3 bases and J by 1 base, 4 bases remained unmatched. The V gene's germline CDR1 is KGHSH and CDR2 LQKENI. The CDR3 consists of 17 residues. The DNA of the CDR3 is TGTGCCAGCTCACCGGCCGGGACTAGCGGGAACACCGGGGAGCTGTTTTTT. This gives the protein CASSPAGTSGNTGELFF.

This clonotype was seen repeatedly, ten times or more. V is TRBV28 and J is TRBJ2-3, with no clear D. The CDR3 contains 15 residues. Germline V CDR1 and CDR2: MDHEN, SYDVKM. Trimming stripped 6 bases from V and 2 bases from J, with 15 bases between. CDR3 residues: CASSLRKVYTDTQYF. The CDR3 coding sequence is TGTGCCAGCAGCCTGAGGAAGGTCTACACAGATACGCAGTATTTT.

This clonotype was counted many times. The gene calls are TRBV12-3 or TRBV12-4 and TRBJ2-1; 7 bases map to TRBD2. After removal of 7 bases from V and 5 bases from J, the junction contained 11 bases not matched to a gene. This CDR3 is 15 amino acids long. CDR3 residues: CASTLGLPAHNEQFF. The CDR3 DNA follows: TGTGCCAGCACCTTGGGACTACCAGCCCACAATGAGCAGTTCTTC.

The chain couples TRBV4-2 to TRBJ2-7; 8 nucleotides align to TRBD1. The CDR3 runs to 15 residues. Per germline, CDR1 LGHNA and CDR2 YNFKEQ. V shed 2 bases and J 0 bases; nucleotides not matched to a gene: 3. The CDR3 region is CASSQNTGGSYEQYF. The CDR3 region has the DNA TGTGCCAGCAGCCAAAATACAGGGGGCTCCTACGAGCAGTACTTC.

The J gene is TRBJ1-4, the V gene TRBV18; TRBD1 matches at 7 bases. This CDR3 comprises 14 residues. CDR1 is KGHSH, CDR2 LQKENI, per germline. V was clipped by 8 bases and J by 4 bases; unmatched bases: 7. The CDR3 sequence: CASHLTGNNEKLFF. CDR3 nucleotides: TGTGCCAGCCACCTGACAGGGAATAATGAAAAACTGTTTTTT.

In its sample, this clonotype was seen a few times. The V call is TRBV2, the J call TRBJ2-2; 15 positions agree with TRBD2. The germline V gene encodes CDR1 SNHLY and CDR2 FYNNEI. V shed 1 base and J 5 bases; nucleotides not matched to a gene: 14. The CDR3 sequence is 21 residues long. Here the CDR3 DNA reads TGTGCCAGCAGTGAAGTTCTACCCCCGGGACTAGCGGGAGGTGGGACCGGGGAGCTGTTTTTT. The encoded protein is CASSEVLPPGLAGGGTGELFF.

This clonotype was detected a few times. The V and J genes are TRBV2 and TRBJ2-7; 9 bases align to TRBD2. The CDR3 extends over 14 amino acids. The ends lost 5 bases at V and 3 bases at J; junction bases unmatched: 5. The germline gives CDR1 SNHLY, CDR2 FYNNEI. CDR3 sequence (DNA): TGTGCCAGCAGTCGTTTGACTAGCGGCTACGAGCAGTACTTC. Translating it yields CASSRLTSGYEQYF.

This clonotype has at least ten counts. This chain links TRBV11-3 with TRBJ2-3, with 12 bases that match TRBD2. The trim removed 4 bases at V and 0 bases at J, leaving 5 bases unmatched. Germline V gives CDR1 SGHNT, CDR2 YENEEA. The CDR3 is 17 amino acids. CDR3 DNA sequence: TGTGCCAGCAGCTCGCCGGGGACTAGCGGGAGCACAGATACGCAGTATTTT. This translates into CASSSPGTSGSTDTQYF.